The present T cell receptor beta chain was sequenced within a study of cytomegalovirus exposure and HLA in healthy donors. Findings and limits, study-wide: Trimming of TCR beta V- and J-genes showed a link, identified in a later analysis, to a missense DCLRE1C variant.

Trimming stripped 4 bases from V and 8 bases from J, with 19 bases between. Per the germline V gene, CDR1 is SGDLS and CDR2 is YYNGEE. The CDR3 contains 15 residues. As concerns this clone: Its matching antigen is unknown.

PCR amplification relied on 60 Vbeta primers (plus 13 Jbeta primers). Method: immunoSEQ multiplex PCR; TCRdb's copy keeps in-frame clones and lacks some. This sample yields 90,000 to 120,000 clones, of which more than 65% are seen a single time; 3.5% to 4% belongs to the top ten. The genes are TRBV9 and TRBJ1-3; the D gene is possibly TRBD1 (6 bases). The receptor comes from a woman aged 45-59 years in good health and CMV-seropositive. Sequencing was done on a sample of PBMCs. The CDR3: CASSPQWGGADTIYF. The CDR3 nucleotides are TGTGCCAGCAGCCCCCAATGGGGGGGGGCGGACACCATATATTTT. The whole variable domain, filled in from reference TRBV9 and TRBJ1-3, reads DSGVTQTPKHLITATGQRVTLRCSPRSGDLSVYWYQQSLDQGLQFLIQYYNGEERAKGNILERFSAQQFPDLHSELNLSSLELGDSALYFCASSPQWGGADTIYFGEGSWLTVV.